These 14 T cell receptor beta chains share one sample of origin, sequenced in a study of blood T cell repertoires in COVID-19. Some clones are missing from TCRdb's copy, which holds only in-frame ones; the method was immunoSEQ multiplex PCR. The data show 360,000 or so clones, with about four fifths seen just once and about 4.8% held by the top ten. The sequencing sample was made of PBMCs or T cells enriched from blood (not recorded which). Source of these receptors: a woman aged 45-59 years who had recovered from COVID-19.

The gene calls are TRBV10-3 and TRBJ1-4; no definite D call. Trimming removed 0 bases at V and 0 bases at J, with 5 bases between. This CDR3 contains 15 residues. From germline, CDR1 is ENHRY and CDR2 SYGVKD. CDR3 nucleotide sequence: TGTGCCATCAGTGAGTCTCGCGCAACTAATGAAAAACTGTTTTTT. It encodes CAISESRATNEKLFF.

V is TRBV28 and J is TRBJ1-5; 9 nucleotides match TRBD1. The CDR3 length is 15 residues. Germline trimming cut 5 bases from V and 3 bases from J; bases unmatched to any gene: 5. The germline V gene encodes CDR1 MDHEN and CDR2 SYDVKM. The CDR3, as DNA: TGTGCCAGCAGTCCGGGACAGGGCCCCAATCAGCCCCAGCATTTT. Translated, it gives CASSPGQGPNQPQHF.

The chain uses TRBV7-3 and TRBJ1-1; D is undetermined. This CDR3 comprises 14 residues. Trimming stripped 2 bases from V and 1 base from J, with 8 bases between. The germline V gene has CDR1 SGHTA and CDR2 FQGTGA. CDR3 protein: CASSLSSANTEAFF. In DNA form, the CDR3 reads TGTGCCAGCAGCTTATCGAGTGCGAACACTGAAGCTTTCTTT.

V gene TRBV7-9 combines with J gene TRBJ1-1, with D possibly TRBD1 on 6 matching bases. Germline V CDR1 and CDR2: SEHNR, FQNEAQ (reference sequence). This CDR3 comprises 14 residues. Trimming shortened V by 5 bases and J by 2 bases, and 12 bases separated the two germline ends. This CDR3 reads CASSVGQANTEAFF. The CDR3 DNA follows: TGTGCCAGCAGCGTGGGACAAGCCAACACTGAAGCTTTCTTT. The full variable domain, with the rest looked up from reference TRBV7-9 and TRBJ1-1, is DTGVSQNPRHKITKRGQNVTFRCDPISEHNRLYWYRQTLGQGPEFLTYFQNEAQLEKSRLLSDRFSAERPKGSFSTLEIQRTEQGDSAMYLCASSVGQANTEAFFGQGTRLTVV.

The J gene is TRBJ1-5, the V gene TRBV24-1; tentatively, D is TRBD1 (6 bases). The CDR3 contains 14 residues. The germline CDR1 and CDR2 sequences are KGHDR and SFDVKD. The V gene lost 7 bases and the J gene lost 5 bases, with 14 bases spanning the gap. CDR3 nucleotide sequence: TGTGCCACCAGAAAACCCACAGGGCATCAGCCCCAGCATTTT. This encodes CATRKPTGHQPQHF.

The chain has TRBV5-4 and TRBJ2-7; D is ambiguous. V gave up 0 bases and J gave up 0 bases, with 10 bases separating them. Germline values: CDR1 SGHNT, CDR2 YYREEE (reference sequence). The CDR3 covers 15 residues. The CDR3 DNA is TGTGCCAGCAGCTTGGAGCCTGGAGACTCCTACGAGCAGTACTTC. It specifies CASSLEPGDSYEQYF.

V gene TRBV5-1 combines with J gene TRBJ2-7; tentative D call: TRBD2 (6 bases). The CDR3 is made up of 13 amino acids. V lost 3 bases and J lost 2, with 9 bases in between. Germline CDR1 reads SGHRS; CDR2 reads YFSETQ. Here the CDR3 DNA reads TGCGCCAGCAGCTACGGGACTCCCTACGAGCAGTACTTC. Translated, it gives CASSYGTPYEQYF.

This clone has just one count. This sequence joins TRBV5-1 and TRBJ1-4; no firm D call. From germline, CDR1 is SGHRS and CDR2 YFSETQ. This CDR3 contains 19 residues. With 0 bases removed from V and 0 bases from J, the gap between germline ends came to 18 bases. CDR3 amino acids: CASSLGTEGRSSTNEKLFF. The CDR3 bases are TGCGCCAGCAGCTTGGGGACTGAGGGCAGATCGTCAACTAATGAAAAACTGTTTTTT. The whole variable domain, remainder taken from reference TRBV5-1 and TRBJ1-4, is KAGVTQTPRYLIKTRGQQVTLSCSPISGHRSVSWYQQTPGQGLQFLFEYFSETQRNKGNFPGRFSGRQFSNSRSEMNVSTLELGDSALYLCASSLGTEGRSSTNEKLFFGSGTQLSVL.

The V call is TRBV5-4, the J call TRBJ2-3, with D possibly matching TRBD1 (6 bases). The CDR3 covers 17 residues. Per germline, CDR1 SGHNT and CDR2 YYREEE (reference sequence). Trimming cost V 0 bases and J 0 bases, with 14 bases left between them. The CDR3 is CASSLEGVGPSTDTQYF. In DNA form, the CDR3 reads TGTGCCAGCAGCTTGGAGGGGGTAGGTCCTAGCACAGATACGCAGTATTTT.

Only one count was recorded for this clone. This chain joins TRBV19 and TRBJ1-1, with 10 bases that match TRBD1. CDR3 length equals 15 residues. Per the germline V gene, CDR1 is LNHDA and CDR2 is SQIVND (reference sequence). The trim removed 6 bases at V and 6 bases at J, leaving 10 bases unmatched. The CDR3 sequence: CASRKIGQGESEAFF. The DNA for the CDR3 is TGTGCCAGTAGAAAGATCGGACAGGGGGAGTCTGAAGCTTTCTTT.

The rearrangement uses TRBV7-6 and TRBJ1-6, with D unresolved. Trimming pared 1 base from V and 7 bases from J, leaving 14 bases between. The CDR3 extends over 16 amino acids. CDR1 and CDR2 (germline): SGHVS, FNYEAQ. CDR3 DNA sequence: TGTGCCAGCAGCTTAGACGTGATAGAGGGAAATTCACCCCTCCACTTT. It translates to CASSLDVIEGNSPLHF.

The V call is TRBV12-3 or TRBV12-4, the J call TRBJ1-1; D is perhaps TRBD1 (6 bases). The V gene lost 6 bases and the J gene lost 5 bases, with 7 bases spanning the gap. CDR3 length: 11 residues. Written as DNA, the CDR3 is TGTGCCAGCAGCGACAGGACTGAAGCTTTCTTT. Translated, it gives CASSDRTEAFF.

This chain uses TRBV29-1 with TRBJ2-7; a possible D gene is TRBD1 (6 bases). The CDR3 sequence is 13 residues long. Trimming stripped 5 bases from V and 4 bases from J, with 15 bases between. The germline gives CDR1 SQVTM, CDR2 ANQGSEA. CDR3 loop: CSVLQGPRYEQYF. DNA for the CDR3: TGCAGCGTTCTGCAGGGGCCTAGGTACGAGCAGTACTTC.

The gene calls are TRBV7-2 and TRBJ2-1, with a weak D call TRBD2 (5 bases). CDR3 length: 14 amino acids. Germline V gene sequence: CDR1 SGHTA, CDR2 FQGNSA. V was cut by 4 bases and J by 8 bases, with 15 bases left in between. The CDR3: CASSYSVAIDEQFF. CDR3 in DNA: TGTGCCAGCAGCTATAGCGTCGCAATAGATGAGCAGTTCTTC.